A selection of T cell receptor beta chains follows, all from one sample in a study of Ad26.COV2.S vaccination and SARS-CoV-2 variants. Libraries were prepared by immunoSEQ multiplex PCR; TCRdb keeps only in-frame clonotypes and omits some of them. The profile shows hundreds of thousands of clones, approximately 88% of them singletons. The starting material was peripheral blood, obtained in a trial of Ad26.COV2.S vaccine versus placebo. These receptors originate from a person aged 18 to 59 who received the Ad26.COV2.S COVID-19 vaccine or a placebo. The CDR3 runs from the conserved cysteine through the conserved F or W. D genes are given only for firm matches. Rows give clone size only sometimes, using once, few, many, or a class for an expanded clone.

CDR3 protein: CASSSTTGGNQPQHF
CDR3 DNA: TGTGCCAGCAGTTCCACGACAGGGGGAAATCAGCCCCAGCATTTT
D gene: TRBD1
clone size: -
J gene: TRBJ1-5
V gene: TRBV27

CDR3 protein: CASSLVAGVPTDTQYF
CDR3 DNA: TGTGCCAGCAGCTTGGTAGCGGGGGTCCCAACAGATACGCAGTATTTT
D gene: TRBD2
clone size: -
J gene: TRBJ2-3
V gene: TRBV5-4

CDR3 protein: CASSLTSRQETQYF
CDR3 DNA: TGCGCCAGCAGCCTGACTAGCCGGCAAGAGACCCAGTACTTC
D gene: TRBD2
clone size: -
J gene: TRBJ2-5
V gene: TRBV5-1

CDR3 protein: CASSLFGDTYEQYF
CDR3 DNA: TGTGCCAGCAGCTTATTCGGGGACACCTACGAGCAGTACTTC
D gene: -
clone size: -
J gene: TRBJ2-7
V gene: TRBV7-9

CDR3 protein: CASSLGSPSPTDTQYF
CDR3 DNA: TGTGCCAGCAGCTTAGGGTCGCCCAGCCCCACAGATACGCAGTATTTT
D gene: -
clone size: -
J gene: TRBJ2-3
V gene: TRBV7-9

CDR3 protein: CASSPPGPHGYEQYF
CDR3 DNA: TGTGCCAGCAGCCCACCGGGCCCCCATGGCTACGAGCAGTACTTC
D gene: -
clone size: -
J gene: TRBJ2-7
V gene: TRBV27

CDR3 protein: CAWSGSERELFF
CDR3 DNA: TGTGCCTGGAGTGGATCGGAGAGGGAACTGTTTTTT
D gene: -
clone size: -
J gene: TRBJ1-4
V gene: TRBV30

CDR3 protein: CASSLAVDRGRNEKLFF
CDR3 DNA: TGTGCCAGCAGCTTGGCCGTGGACAGGGGGCGAAATGAAAAACTGTTTTTT
D gene: TRBD1
clone size: -
J gene: TRBJ1-4
V gene: TRBV5-4

CDR3 protein: CASSEWGQPIAAYGYTF
CDR3 DNA: TGTGCCAGCAGTGAATGGGGACAGCCCATCGCAGCCTATGGCTACACCTTC
D gene: TRBD1
clone size: once
J gene: TRBJ1-2
V gene: TRBV2

CDR3 protein: CASSIVPGDNEKLFF
CDR3 DNA: TGTGCCAGTAGTATAGTTCCGGGTGACAACGAAAAACTGTTTTTT
D gene: -
clone size: -
J gene: TRBJ1-4
V gene: TRBV19

CDR3 protein: CASSKSDVETQYF
CDR3 DNA: TGTGCCAGTAGTAAGTCGGATGTGGAGACCCAGTACTTC
D gene: -
clone size: -
J gene: TRBJ2-5
V gene: TRBV19

CDR3 protein: CASSLQDTQYF
CDR3 DNA: TGTGCCAGCAGCCTTCAGGATACGCAGTATTTT
D gene: -
clone size: -
J gene: TRBJ2-3
V gene: TRBV3-1/TRBV3-2

CDR3 protein: CAWSRDRQETQYF
CDR3 DNA: TGTGCCTGGAGTCGAGATCGCCAAGAGACCCAGTACTTC
D gene: -
clone size: -
J gene: TRBJ2-5
V gene: TRBV30

CDR3 protein: CASSRGTGVHEQYF
CDR3 DNA: TGTGCCAGTAGTCGGGGGACAGGGGTGCACGAGCAGTACTTC
D gene: TRBD1
clone size: once
J gene: TRBJ2-7
V gene: TRBV19

CDR3 protein: CASSLFRTGYNEQFF
CDR3 DNA: TGTGCCAGCAGCTTATTCAGGACGGGATACAATGAGCAGTTCTTC
D gene: -
clone size: -
J gene: TRBJ2-1
V gene: TRBV7-3

CDR3 protein: CASSRGRGAPPSTDTQYF
CDR3 DNA: TGTGCCAGTAGTAGAGGGCGGGGGGCTCCCCCCAGCACAGATACGCAGTATTTT
D gene: TRBD2
clone size: -
J gene: TRBJ2-3
V gene: TRBV19

CDR3 protein: CASSLTGTVGYEQYF
CDR3 DNA: TGTGCCAGCTCCCTTACCGGGACAGTCGGATACGAGCAGTACTTC
D gene: TRBD1
clone size: -
J gene: TRBJ2-7
V gene: TRBV18

CDR3 protein: CASSAGTAQLAFF
CDR3 DNA: TGTGCCAGCAGCGCCGGGACTGCCCAGTTAGCTTTCTTT
D gene: -
clone size: once
J gene: TRBJ1-1
V gene: TRBV5-5

CDR3 protein: CASSQWGGEVAFF
CDR3 DNA: TGTGCCAGCAGTCAGTGGGGGGGCGAGGTAGCTTTCTTT
D gene: -
clone size: -
J gene: TRBJ1-1
V gene: TRBV12-3/TRBV12-4

CDR3 protein: CASSYSGEGYTF
CDR3 DNA: TGTGCCAGCAGTTACTCAGGGGAAGGCTACACCTTC
D gene: -
clone size: -
J gene: TRBJ1-2
V gene: TRBV27

CDR3 protein: CASSQRGGSTDTQYF
CDR3 DNA: TGTGCCAGCAGCCAAAGGGGGGGTAGCACAGATACGCAGTATTTT
D gene: -
clone size: -
J gene: TRBJ2-3
V gene: TRBV4-2

CDR3 protein: CASSSSEPRDPNTGELFF
CDR3 DNA: TGTGCCAGCTCATCATCGGAACCCCGGGACCCGAACACCGGGGAGCTGTTTTTT
D gene: -
clone size: -
J gene: TRBJ2-2
V gene: TRBV18

CDR3 protein: CASSLGGPNTGELFF
CDR3 DNA: TGTGCCAGCAGCTTAGGGGGCCCTAACACCGGGGAGCTGTTTTTT
D gene: -
clone size: -
J gene: TRBJ2-2
V gene: TRBV7-6

CDR3 protein: CASSRVIWETQYF
CDR3 DNA: TGTGCCAGCAGCCGGGTAATTTGGGAGACCCAGTACTTC
D gene: -
clone size: -
J gene: TRBJ2-5
V gene: TRBV7-2

CDR3 protein: CASSLGQGVRNTEAFF
CDR3 DNA: TGCGCCAGCAGCTTGGGACAGGGGGTAAGGAACACTGAAGCTTTCTTT
D gene: TRBD1
clone size: -
J gene: TRBJ1-1
V gene: TRBV5-1